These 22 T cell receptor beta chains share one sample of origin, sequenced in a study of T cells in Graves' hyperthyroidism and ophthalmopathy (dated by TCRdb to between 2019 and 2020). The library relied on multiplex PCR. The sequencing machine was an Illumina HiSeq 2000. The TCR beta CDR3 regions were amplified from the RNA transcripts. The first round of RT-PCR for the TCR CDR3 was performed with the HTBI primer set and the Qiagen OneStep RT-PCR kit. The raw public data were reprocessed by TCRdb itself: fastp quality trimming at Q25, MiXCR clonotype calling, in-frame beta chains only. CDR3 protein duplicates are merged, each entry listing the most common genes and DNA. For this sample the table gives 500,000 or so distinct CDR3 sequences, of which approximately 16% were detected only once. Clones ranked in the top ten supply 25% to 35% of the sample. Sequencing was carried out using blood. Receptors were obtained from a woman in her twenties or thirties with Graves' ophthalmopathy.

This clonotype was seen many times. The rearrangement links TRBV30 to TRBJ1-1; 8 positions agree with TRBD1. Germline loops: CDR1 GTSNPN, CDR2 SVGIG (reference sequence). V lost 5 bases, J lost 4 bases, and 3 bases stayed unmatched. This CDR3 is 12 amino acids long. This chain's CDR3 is CAWRTGPTEAFF. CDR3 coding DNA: TGTGCCTGGCGGACAGGGCCCACTGAAGCTTTCTTT.

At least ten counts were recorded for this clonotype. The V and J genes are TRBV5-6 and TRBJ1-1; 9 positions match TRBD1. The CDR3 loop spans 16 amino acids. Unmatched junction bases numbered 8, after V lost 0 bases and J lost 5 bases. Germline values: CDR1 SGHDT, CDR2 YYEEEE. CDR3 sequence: CASSLVGQGIRTEAFF. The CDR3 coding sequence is TGTGCCAGCAGCTTGGTCGGACAGGGGATTCGAACTGAAGCTTTCTTT.

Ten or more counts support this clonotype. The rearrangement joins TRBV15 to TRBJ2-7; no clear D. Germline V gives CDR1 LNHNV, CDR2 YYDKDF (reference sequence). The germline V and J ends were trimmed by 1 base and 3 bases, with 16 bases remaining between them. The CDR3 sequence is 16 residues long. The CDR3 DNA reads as TGTGCCACCAGCAGAGTTCTTACGGAGTGGGGCTACGAGCAGTACTTC. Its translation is CATSRVLTEWGYEQYF.

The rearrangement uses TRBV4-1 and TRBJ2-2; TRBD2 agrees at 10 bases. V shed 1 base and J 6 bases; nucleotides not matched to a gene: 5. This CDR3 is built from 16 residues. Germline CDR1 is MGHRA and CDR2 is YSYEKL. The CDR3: CASSQGAGGLPGELFF. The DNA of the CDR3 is TGCGCCAGCAGCCAAGGAGCGGGAGGGCTCCCCGGGGAGCTGTTTTTT.

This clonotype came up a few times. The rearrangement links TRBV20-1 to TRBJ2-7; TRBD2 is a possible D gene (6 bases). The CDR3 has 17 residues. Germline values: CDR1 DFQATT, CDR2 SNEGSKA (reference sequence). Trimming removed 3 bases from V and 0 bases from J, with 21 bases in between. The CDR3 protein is CSASSFTPGVSSYEQYF. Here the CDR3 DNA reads TGCAGTGCTAGTAGCTTTACACCGGGGGTTAGCTCCTACGAGCAGTACTTC.

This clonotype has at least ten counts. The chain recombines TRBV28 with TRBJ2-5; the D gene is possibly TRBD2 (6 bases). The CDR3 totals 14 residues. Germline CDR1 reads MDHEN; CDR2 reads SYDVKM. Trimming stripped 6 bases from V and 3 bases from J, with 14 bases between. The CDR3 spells CASSPIWGEETQYF. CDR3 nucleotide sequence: TGTGCCAGCAGCCCCATTTGGGGGGAAGAGACCCAGTACTTC.

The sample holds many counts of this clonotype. The CDR3 here is CASSLRREQYF. The DNA of the CDR3 is TGTGCCAGCAGCTTAAGGCGCGAGCAGTACTTC. V is TRBV7-8 and J is TRBJ2-7; D not certain. V lost 2 bases and J 6 bases, leaving 5 bases between the germline ends. The germline V gene has CDR1 SGHVS and CDR2 FQNEAQ. CDR3 length: 11 amino acids.

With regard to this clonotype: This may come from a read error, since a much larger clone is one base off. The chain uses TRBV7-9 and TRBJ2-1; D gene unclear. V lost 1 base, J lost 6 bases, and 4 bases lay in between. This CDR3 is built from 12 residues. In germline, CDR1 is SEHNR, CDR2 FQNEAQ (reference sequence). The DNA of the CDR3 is TGTGCCAGCAGCTTAGATTTCAATGAGCAGTTCTTC. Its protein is CASSLDFNEQFF.

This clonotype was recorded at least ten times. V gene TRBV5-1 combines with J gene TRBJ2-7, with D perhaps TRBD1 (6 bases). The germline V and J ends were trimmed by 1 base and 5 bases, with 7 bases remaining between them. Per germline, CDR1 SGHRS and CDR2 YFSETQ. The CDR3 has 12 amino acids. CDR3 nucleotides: TGCGCCAGCAGCTTGTACAGGGACGAGCAGTACTTC. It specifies CASSLYRDEQYF.

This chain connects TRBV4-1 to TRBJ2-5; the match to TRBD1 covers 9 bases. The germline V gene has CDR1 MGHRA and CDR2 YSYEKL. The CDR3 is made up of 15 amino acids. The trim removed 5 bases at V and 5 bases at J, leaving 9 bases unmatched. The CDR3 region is CASSWGDRADETQYF. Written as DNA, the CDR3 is TGCGCCAGCAGCTGGGGGGACAGGGCGGACGAGACCCAGTACTTC.

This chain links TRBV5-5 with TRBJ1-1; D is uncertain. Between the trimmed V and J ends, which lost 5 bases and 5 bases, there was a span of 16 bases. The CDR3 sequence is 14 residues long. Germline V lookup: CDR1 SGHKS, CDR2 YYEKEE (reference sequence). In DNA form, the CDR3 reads TGTGCCAGCAGGACGGTGGGGTCGGAGACTGAAGCTTTCTTT. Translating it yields CASRTVGSETEAFF.

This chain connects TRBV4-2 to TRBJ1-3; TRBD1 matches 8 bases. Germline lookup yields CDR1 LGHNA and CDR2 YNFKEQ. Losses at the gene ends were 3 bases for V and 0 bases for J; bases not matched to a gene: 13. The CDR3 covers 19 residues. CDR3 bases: TGTGCCAGCAGCCAGGAAGGACAGGGTGGAATCGGCTCTGGAAACACCATATATTTT. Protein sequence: CASSQEGQGGIGSGNTIYF.

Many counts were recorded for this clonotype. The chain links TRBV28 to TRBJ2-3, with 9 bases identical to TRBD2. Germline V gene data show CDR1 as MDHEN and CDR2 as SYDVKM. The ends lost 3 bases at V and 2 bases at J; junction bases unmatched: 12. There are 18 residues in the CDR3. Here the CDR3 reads CASSFSSGVAGDTDTQYF. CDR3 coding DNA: TGTGCCAGCAGTTTTTCATCTGGGGTAGCGGGGGACACAGATACGCAGTATTTT.

CDR3: CASTTSGIEQFF. Written as DNA, the CDR3 is TGTGCCAGCACCACCTCAGGAATTGAGCAGTTCTTC. The rearrangement uses TRBV6-2 or TRBV6-3 and TRBJ2-1, with no clear D. Germline values: CDR1 MNHEY, CDR2 SVGEGT. CDR3 length equals 12 residues. Trimming took 7 bases from V and 9 from J, leaving 13 bases between them.

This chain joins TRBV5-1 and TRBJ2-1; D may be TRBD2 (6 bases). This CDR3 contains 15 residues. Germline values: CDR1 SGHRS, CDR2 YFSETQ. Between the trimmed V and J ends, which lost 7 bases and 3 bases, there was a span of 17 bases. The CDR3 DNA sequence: TGCGCCAGCGCCAGTCCGGGGACTTACTACAATGAGCAGTTCTTC. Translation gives CASASPGTYYNEQFF.

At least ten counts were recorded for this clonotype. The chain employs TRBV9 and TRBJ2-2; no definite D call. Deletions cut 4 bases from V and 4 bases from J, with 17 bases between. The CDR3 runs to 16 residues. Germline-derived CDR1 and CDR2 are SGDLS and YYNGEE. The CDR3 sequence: CASSKGWSSGTGELFF. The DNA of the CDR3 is TGTGCCAGCAGCAAAGGCTGGAGTTCAGGCACCGGGGAGCTGTTTTTT.

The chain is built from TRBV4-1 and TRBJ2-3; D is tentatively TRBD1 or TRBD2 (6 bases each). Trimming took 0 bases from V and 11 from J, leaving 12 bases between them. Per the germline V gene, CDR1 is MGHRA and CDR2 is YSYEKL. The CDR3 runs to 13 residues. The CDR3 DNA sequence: TGCGCCAGCAGCCAAGATCGGAGGGGGGTGCAGTATTTT. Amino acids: CASSQDRRGVQYF.

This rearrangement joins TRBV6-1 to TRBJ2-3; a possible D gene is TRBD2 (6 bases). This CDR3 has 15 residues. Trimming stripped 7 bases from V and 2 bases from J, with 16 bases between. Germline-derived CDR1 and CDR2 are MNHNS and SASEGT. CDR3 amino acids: CASTQAPDYTDTQYF. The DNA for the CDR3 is TGTGCCAGCACCCAGGCCCCGGACTACACAGATACGCAGTATTTT.

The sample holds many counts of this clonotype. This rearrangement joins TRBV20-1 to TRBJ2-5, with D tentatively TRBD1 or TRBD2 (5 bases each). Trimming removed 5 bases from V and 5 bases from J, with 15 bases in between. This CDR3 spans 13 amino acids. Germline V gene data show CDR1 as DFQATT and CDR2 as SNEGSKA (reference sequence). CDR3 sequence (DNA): TGCAGTGCTTCCCCGGGACGGCCGGAGACCCAGTACTTC. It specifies CSASPGRPETQYF.

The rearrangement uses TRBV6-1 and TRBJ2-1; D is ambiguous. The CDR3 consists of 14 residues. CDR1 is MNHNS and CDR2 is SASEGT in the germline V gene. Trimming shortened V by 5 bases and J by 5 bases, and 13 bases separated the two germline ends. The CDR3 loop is CASSLNGVNNEQFF. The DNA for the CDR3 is TGTGCCAGCAGTCTAAATGGGGTGAACAATGAGCAGTTCTTC.

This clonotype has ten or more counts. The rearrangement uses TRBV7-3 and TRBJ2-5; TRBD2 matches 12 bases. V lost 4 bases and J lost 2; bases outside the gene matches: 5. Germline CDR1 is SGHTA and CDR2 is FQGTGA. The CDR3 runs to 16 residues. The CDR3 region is CASSSGLAGRQETQYF. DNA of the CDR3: TGTGCCAGCAGCTCCGGACTAGCGGGACGGCAAGAGACCCAGTACTTC. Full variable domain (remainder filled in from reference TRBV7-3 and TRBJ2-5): GAGVSQTPSNKVTEKGKYVELRCDPISGHTALYWYRQSLGQGPEFLIYFQGTGAADDSGLPNDRFFAVRPEGSVSTLKIQRTERGDSAVYLCASSSGLAGRQETQYFGPGTRLLVL.

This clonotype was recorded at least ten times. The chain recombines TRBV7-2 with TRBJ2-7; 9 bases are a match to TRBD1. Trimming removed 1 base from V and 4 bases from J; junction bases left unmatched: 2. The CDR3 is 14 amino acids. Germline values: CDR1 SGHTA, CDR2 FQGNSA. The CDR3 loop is CASSLGGTGYEQYF. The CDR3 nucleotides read TGTGCCAGCAGCTTAGGAGGGACAGGGTACGAGCAGTACTTC.